What follows are 17 T cell receptor beta chains derived from one specimen sequenced in a study of T cell responses to AZD1222 COVID-19 vaccine. Data came from immunoSEQ multiplex PCR; TCRdb stores just in-frame clones and leaves some out. Here the sample spans under 200,000 clones, around 87% being singletons. The source material was peripheral blood, sampled on day 0 of MenACWY control vaccination. Every receptor here comes from an adult in good health.

V gene TRBV4-1 combines with J gene TRBJ2-3, with D perhaps TRBD1 or TRBD2 (6 bases each). Trimming shortened V by 3 bases and J by 0 bases, and 13 bases separated the two germline ends. CDR3 length equals 16 residues. The germline V gene has CDR1 MGHRA and CDR2 YSYEKL. This chain's CDR3 is CASSQGGGGSTDTQYF. CDR3 DNA sequence: TGCGCCAGCAGCCAGGGGGGCGGCGGGAGCACAGATACGCAGTATTTT.

This chain joins TRBV9 and TRBJ1-4; possible D gene TRBD1, 6 bases. The CDR3 totals 13 residues. The germline V and J ends were trimmed by 4 bases and 7 bases, with 11 bases remaining between them. The germline gives CDR1 SGDLS, CDR2 YYNGEE. CDR3 protein: CASSPQGIEKLFF. CDR3 coding DNA: TGTGCCAGCAGCCCGCAGGGGATTGAAAAACTGTTTTTT.

The chain combines TRBV7-8 with TRBJ1-5; no definite D call. The CDR3 has 16 residues. Germline V gives CDR1 SGHVS, CDR2 FQNEAQ. The germline V and J ends were trimmed by 6 bases and 7 bases, with 22 bases remaining between them. The CDR3 DNA is TGTGCCAGCAGTTCCAGAGGGCCAGGAGGAGGCCAGCCCCAGCATTTT. Translating gives CASSSRGPGGGQPQHF.

Written as DNA, the CDR3 is TGTGCCAGCAGTTTTGGGCAGGCGGGGGGATACAATGAGCAGTTCTTC. Translation: CASSFGQAGGYNEQFF. The gene calls are TRBV28 and TRBJ2-1, with TRBD2 identical over 8 bases. The J segment lost 4 bases and the V segment lost 3 bases, leaving 8 bases of the junction unmatched. The length of the CDR3 is 16 residues. Germline CDR1 is MDHEN and CDR2 is SYDVKM.

The chain is built from TRBV5-1 and TRBJ1-6, with D tentatively TRBD1 (5 bases). The CDR3 sequence is 17 residues long. Deletions cut 4 bases from V and 7 bases from J, with 21 bases between. Germline CDR1 SGHRS, CDR2 YFSETQ. The CDR3 nucleotides read TGCGCCAGCAGCCGCCAAGAAGCAGGGAGGTTGAATTCACCCCTCCACTTT. This gives the protein CASSRQEAGRLNSPLHF.

In this sample, this clone turned up once. The V call is TRBV7-3, the J call TRBJ1-1, with D possibly matching TRBD1 (5 bases). V was pared by 6 bases and J by 7 bases, with 18 bases between. From germline, CDR1 is SGHTA and CDR2 FQGTGA. The CDR3 runs to 14 residues. Here the CDR3 DNA reads TGTGCCAGCAGTCTCAGGGACGCAAGCGATGAAGCTTTCTTT. It codes for CASSLRDASDEAFF.

The chain has TRBV5-8 and TRBJ1-5; D is perhaps TRBD1 (5 bases). V was shortened by 2 bases and J by 8 bases, with 11 bases between the two germline ends. Germline V gene data show CDR1 as SGHTS and CDR2 as YDEGEE. There are 13 residues in the CDR3. The CDR3 spells CASSFQGPEPQHF. CDR3 in DNA: TGTGCCAGCAGCTTCCAGGGACCGGAGCCCCAGCATTTT.

V is TRBV6-2 or TRBV6-3 and J is TRBJ1-1, with 7 bases aligning to TRBD1. The CDR3 spans 13 residues. Germline trimming cut 2 bases from V and 10 bases from J; bases unmatched to any gene: 7. CDR1 and CDR2 (germline): MNHEY, SVGEGT. The CDR3 DNA reads TGTGCCAGCAGTTACCCCGACAGGGTGGCAGCTTTCTTT. Translated, it gives CASSYPDRVAAFF.

This sequence joins TRBV14 and TRBJ2-4; D could derive from TRBD1 or TRBD2 (5 bases each). The germline V and J ends were trimmed by 0 bases and 9 bases, with 9 bases remaining between them. The CDR3 is 13 residues long. Germline V gives CDR1 SGHDN, CDR2 FVKESK. The CDR3 loop reads CASSQDSGTIQYF. In DNA, the CDR3 is TGTGCCAGCAGCCAAGACTCCGGGACCATTCAGTACTTC.

The V gene is TRBV13, the J gene TRBJ2-1, with D possibly being TRBD1 (6 bases). Looked up from germline, CDR1 is PRHDT and CDR2 is FYEKMQ (reference sequence). The CDR3 has 17 residues. V was trimmed by 2 bases and J by 5 bases, leaving 19 bases between them. The CDR3 protein is CASSLTSRQGPNNEQFF. The CDR3 DNA sequence: TGTGCCAGCAGCTTAACTTCTCGGCAGGGGCCTAACAATGAGCAGTTCTTC.

The rearrangement links TRBV7-9 to TRBJ2-7; tentatively, D is TRBD1 (5 bases). CDR1 SEHNR and CDR2 FQNEAQ come from the germline V gene (reference sequence). The V end was cut by 2 bases, the J end by 0 bases, with 8 bases between. The CDR3 has 14 residues. This chain's CDR3 is CASSLLDSSYEQYF. The CDR3 region has the DNA TGTGCCAGCAGCTTATTAGACAGCTCCTACGAGCAGTACTTC.

The CDR3 DNA follows: TGTGCCAGCAGGGACAGACTAGCCGGGGAGCTGTTTTTT. The encoded protein is CASRDRLAGELFF. V usage is TRBV2 and J usage is TRBJ2-2; D might be TRBD1 or TRBD2, each matching 6 bases. V lost 6 bases to trimming and J lost 6 bases, with 11 bases between them. Per the germline V gene, CDR1 is SNHLY and CDR2 is FYNNEI. The CDR3 has 13 amino acids.

The rearrangement links TRBV3-1 (or the pseudogene TRBV3-2) to TRBJ1-1, with a possible D match to TRBD1 (5 bases). The germline V gene has CDR1 LGHDT and CDR2 YNNKEL (reference sequence). CDR3 size: 13 residues. V was shortened by 7 bases and J by 6 bases, with 15 bases between the two germline ends. In DNA, the CDR3 is TGTGCCAGCACCCTGCTGGGGGTTCCTGAAGCTTTCTTT. It encodes CASTLLGVPEAFF.

This clone was recorded once. J is TRBJ2-2 and V is TRBV11-2, with D uncertain. V was trimmed by 5 bases and J by 6 bases, leaving 10 bases between them. Germline values: CDR1 SGHAT, CDR2 FQNNGV. The CDR3 totals 13 residues. CDR3 region: CASSLVGSGELFF. CDR3 DNA: TGTGCCAGCAGCCTCGTCGGGTCCGGGGAGCTGTTTTTT. The full variable domain, completed using reference TRBV11-2 and TRBJ2-2, is EAGVAQSPRYKIIEKRQSVAFWCNPISGHATLYWYQQILGQGPKLLIQFQNNGVVDDSQLPKDRFSAERLKGVDSTLKIQPAKLEDSAVYLCASSLVGSGELFFGEGSRLTVL.

The chain joins TRBV12-3 or TRBV12-4 to TRBJ1-6, with D possibly matching TRBD1 (5 bases). V lost 5 bases, J lost 10 bases, and 12 bases lay in between. The CDR3 contains 13 residues. Written as DNA, the CDR3 is TGTGCCAGCAGTCCACGGACAAACTCACCCCTCCACTTT. It specifies CASSPRTNSPLHF.

The CDR3 region has the DNA TGTGCCAGCAGCCCCCGTGCAAAAGGGCCCGTTTATGGCTACACCTTC. Translation gives CASSPRAKGPVYGYTF. The V gene is TRBV5-4, the J gene TRBJ1-2, with D hard to call. Between the trimmed V and J ends, which lost 4 bases and 5 bases, there was a span of 21 bases. Germline lookup yields CDR1 SGHNT and CDR2 YYREEE (reference sequence). The CDR3 totals 16 residues.

The CDR3 DNA is TGTGCCAGCAGTTACTTCGGAGGCAGCTCCTACGAGCAGTACTTC. This encodes CASSYFGGSSYEQYF. The rearrangement uses TRBV6-5 and TRBJ2-7; D is perhaps TRBD2 (5 bases). Germline V gives CDR1 MNHEY, CDR2 SVGAGI. The CDR3 spans 15 residues. Trimming removed 1 base from V and 0 bases from J, with 10 bases in between.